The T cell receptor beta chain under discussion was sequenced for a study of blood T cell repertoires in COVID-19 (dated by TCRdb to the early 2020s). With respect to the entire study: Samples covering the acute and convalescent phases of COVID-19 were provided by collaborators in the United States, Italy and Spain. The prospective study material was composed of cDNA or gDNA derived from T cells, B-cell-depleted T cells, or PBMCs. Where available, HLA class I and class II types were taken from metadata supplied by the sample provider and were not determined by assay-based typing. Samples came from the ongoing ImmuneRACE study (first 160 participants) plus 1,254 subjects from 6 global collaborators. Deeply sampled blood TCRbeta repertoires from subjects exposed to, actively infected with, or recovered from COVID-19 were included in the dataset. The repertoires were made available in a free public database intended to serve as a resource for research on the immune response to SARS-CoV-2. A de-identified subject ID, COVID-19 status, age in years and sex were almost always included in the sample metadata.

As regards this clone: It lacks a known antigen. There are no base qualities to consult, and no much larger clone falls within one base.

The collaborating institutions used their own protocols to collect whole blood in K2EDTA tubes. Collaborator samples were shipped for TCRbeta analysis as frozen whole blood, isolated PBMCs, or DNA extracted from either sample type. What the study reported, not specific to this receptor: The amount of clinical and demographic metadata varied by source and participant and was provided uncurated.

TCRbeta CDR3 regions were amplified from genomic DNA by means of the immunoSEQ Assay, a bias-controlled multiplex PCR. The authors' analysis ran thus. Nucleated cell counts per sample were estimated from amplification of reference gene primers within the assay. Sequence reads were collapsed and filtered to measure the absolute abundance of every unique TCRbeta CDR3 rearrangement. For each sample, productive Simpson clonality was calculated as the square root of Simpson's diversity index over productive rearrangements. Not all clones reach the TCRdb copy of this immuneACCESS table, which keeps in-frame sequences only. Checked studies attribute under half of the gap to unresolved V genes and leave the rest unexplained. V and J calls and clone size are as listed in that table; D and trimming were resolved from the DNA. In this sample the table shows some 200,000 clones, around nine tenths of which occur a single time. The ten largest account for approximately 1.5% of the sample.

From a lookup of the germline V gene, CDR1 and CDR2 are SNHLY and FYNNEI. From the cysteine through the phenylalanine, the CDR3 covers 13 amino acids. Just the 39-base CDR3 DNA is kept, in frame starting at base 1. Cut back by 8 bases and 3 bases, the V and J ends lie 11 bases apart. The TCR originated in a man aged 18 to 30 with active or convalescent COVID-19. The chain is made from TRBV2 and TRBJ1-5, with the D segment identity uncertain. Material for sequencing was peripheral blood. The CDR3 has the sequence CASRVANNQPQHF. The DNA reads TGTGCCAGCCGGGTAGCGAACAATCAGCCCCAGCATTTT.